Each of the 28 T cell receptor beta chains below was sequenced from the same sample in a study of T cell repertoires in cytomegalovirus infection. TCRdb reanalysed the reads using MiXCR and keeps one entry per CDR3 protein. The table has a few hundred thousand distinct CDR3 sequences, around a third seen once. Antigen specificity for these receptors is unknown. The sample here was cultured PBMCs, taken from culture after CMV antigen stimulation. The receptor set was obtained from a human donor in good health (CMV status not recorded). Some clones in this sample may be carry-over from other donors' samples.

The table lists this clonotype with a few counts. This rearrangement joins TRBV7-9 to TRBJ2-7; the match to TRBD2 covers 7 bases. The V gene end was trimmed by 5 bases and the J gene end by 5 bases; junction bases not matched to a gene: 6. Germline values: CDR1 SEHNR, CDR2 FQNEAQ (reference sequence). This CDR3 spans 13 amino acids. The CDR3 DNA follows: TGTGCCAGCAGCCTGACTAGCTTAGACGAGCAGTACTTC. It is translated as CASSLTSLDEQYF.

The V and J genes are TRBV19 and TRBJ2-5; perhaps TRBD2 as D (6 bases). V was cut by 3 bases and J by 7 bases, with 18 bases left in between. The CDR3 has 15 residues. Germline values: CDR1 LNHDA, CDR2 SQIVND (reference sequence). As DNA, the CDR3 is TGTGCCAGTAGTATCCCTAAGGGAGGAGGAAGGACCCAGTACTTC. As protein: CASSIPKGGGRTQYF. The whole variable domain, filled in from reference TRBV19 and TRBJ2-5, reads DGGITQSPKYLFRKEGQNVTLSCEQNLNHDAMYWYRQDPGQGLRLIYYSQIVNDFQKGDIAEGYSVSREKKESFPLTVTSAQKNPTAFYLCASSIPKGGGRTQYFGPGTRLLVL.

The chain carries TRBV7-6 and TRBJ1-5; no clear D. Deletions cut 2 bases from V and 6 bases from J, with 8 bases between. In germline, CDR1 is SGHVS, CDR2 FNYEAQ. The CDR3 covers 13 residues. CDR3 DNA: TGTGCCAGCAGCTTAAGTTTTCGTCAGCCCCAGCATTTT. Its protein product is CASSLSFRQPQHF.

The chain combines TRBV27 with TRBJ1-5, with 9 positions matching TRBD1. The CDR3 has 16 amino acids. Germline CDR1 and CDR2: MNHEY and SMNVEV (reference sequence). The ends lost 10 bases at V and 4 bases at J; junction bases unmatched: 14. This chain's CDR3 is CATRDPGQGPNQPQHF. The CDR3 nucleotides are TGTGCCACCAGAGACCCGGGACAGGGTCCTAATCAGCCCCAGCATTTT.

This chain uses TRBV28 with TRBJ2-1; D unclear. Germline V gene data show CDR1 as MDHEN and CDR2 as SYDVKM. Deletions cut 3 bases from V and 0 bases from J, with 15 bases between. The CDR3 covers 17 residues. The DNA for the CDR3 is TGTGCCAGCAGTTTTGGGTTTCAGGAACTCTCCTACAATGAGCAGTTCTTC. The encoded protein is CASSFGFQELSYNEQFF.

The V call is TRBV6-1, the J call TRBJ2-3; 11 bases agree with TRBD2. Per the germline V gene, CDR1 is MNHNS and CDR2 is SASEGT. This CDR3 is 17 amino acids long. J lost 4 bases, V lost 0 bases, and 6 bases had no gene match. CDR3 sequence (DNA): TGTGCCAGCAGTGAAGCCCACACTAGCGGGAGCTCAGATACGCAGTATTTT. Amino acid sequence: CASSEAHTSGSSDTQYF.

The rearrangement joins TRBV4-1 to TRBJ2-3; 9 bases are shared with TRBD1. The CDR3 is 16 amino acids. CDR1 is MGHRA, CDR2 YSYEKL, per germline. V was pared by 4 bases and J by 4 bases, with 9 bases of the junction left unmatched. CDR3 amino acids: CASSPMGQGTADTQYF. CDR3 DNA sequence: TGCGCCAGCAGCCCGATGGGACAGGGAACGGCAGATACGCAGTATTTT.

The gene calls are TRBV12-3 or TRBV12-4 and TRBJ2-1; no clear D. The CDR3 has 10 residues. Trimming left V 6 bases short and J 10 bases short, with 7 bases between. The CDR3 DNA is TGTGCCAGCAGGGACGGGGAGCAGTTCTTC. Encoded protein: CASRDGEQFF.

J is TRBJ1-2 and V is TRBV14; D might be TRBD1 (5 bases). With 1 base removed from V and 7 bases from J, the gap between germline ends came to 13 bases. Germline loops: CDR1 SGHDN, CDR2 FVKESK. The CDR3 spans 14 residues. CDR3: CASSQATRGVGYTF. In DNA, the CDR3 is TGTGCCAGCAGCCAAGCCACAAGGGGCGTTGGCTACACCTTC. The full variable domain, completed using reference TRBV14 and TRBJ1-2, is EAGVTQFPSHSVIEKGQTVTLRCDPISGHDNLYWYRRVMGKEIKFLLHFVKESKQDESGMPNNRFLAERTGGTYSTLKVQPAELEDSGVYFCASSQATRGVGYTFGSGTRLTVV.

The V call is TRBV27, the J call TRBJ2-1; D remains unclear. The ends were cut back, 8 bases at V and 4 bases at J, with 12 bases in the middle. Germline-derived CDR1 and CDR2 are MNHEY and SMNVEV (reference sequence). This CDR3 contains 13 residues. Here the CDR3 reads CASLPPGYNEQFF. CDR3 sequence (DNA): TGTGCCAGCTTGCCTCCAGGTTACAATGAGCAGTTCTTC.

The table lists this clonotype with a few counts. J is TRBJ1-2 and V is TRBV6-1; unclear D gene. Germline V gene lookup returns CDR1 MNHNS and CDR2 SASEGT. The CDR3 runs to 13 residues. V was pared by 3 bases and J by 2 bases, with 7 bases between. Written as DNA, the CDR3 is TGTGCCAGCAGTGACGGGGAGAACTATGGCTACACCTTC. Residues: CASSDGENYGYTF.

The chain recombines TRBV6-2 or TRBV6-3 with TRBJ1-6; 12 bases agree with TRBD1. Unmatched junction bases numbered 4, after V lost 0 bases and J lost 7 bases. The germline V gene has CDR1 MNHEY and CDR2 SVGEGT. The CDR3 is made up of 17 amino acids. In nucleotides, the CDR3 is TGTGCCAGCAGTTACTCGGGACAGGGGGCTACGAATTCACCCCTCCACTTT. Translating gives CASSYSGQGATNSPLHF.

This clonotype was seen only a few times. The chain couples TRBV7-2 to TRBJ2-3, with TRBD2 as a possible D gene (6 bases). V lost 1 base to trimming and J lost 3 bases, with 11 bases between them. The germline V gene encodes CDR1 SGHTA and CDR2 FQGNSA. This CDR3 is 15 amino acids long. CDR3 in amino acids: CASSLGEVLTDTQYF. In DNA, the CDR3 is TGTGCCAGCAGCTTAGGGGAGGTTTTGACAGATACGCAGTATTTT.

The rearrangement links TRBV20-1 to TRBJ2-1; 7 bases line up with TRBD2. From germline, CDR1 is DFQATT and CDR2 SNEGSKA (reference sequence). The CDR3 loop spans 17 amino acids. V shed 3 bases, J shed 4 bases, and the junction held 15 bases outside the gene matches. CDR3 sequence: CSARGPIQRGSYNEQFF. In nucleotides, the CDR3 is TGCAGTGCTAGGGGCCCAATCCAGCGGGGCTCTTACAATGAGCAGTTCTTC.

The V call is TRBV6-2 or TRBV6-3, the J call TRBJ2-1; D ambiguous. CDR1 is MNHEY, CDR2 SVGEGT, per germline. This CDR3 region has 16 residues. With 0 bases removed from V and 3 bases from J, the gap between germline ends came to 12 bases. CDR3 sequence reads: CASSYSITPLYNEQFF. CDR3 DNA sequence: TGTGCCAGCAGTTACTCGATCACACCTCTCTACAATGAGCAGTTCTTC.

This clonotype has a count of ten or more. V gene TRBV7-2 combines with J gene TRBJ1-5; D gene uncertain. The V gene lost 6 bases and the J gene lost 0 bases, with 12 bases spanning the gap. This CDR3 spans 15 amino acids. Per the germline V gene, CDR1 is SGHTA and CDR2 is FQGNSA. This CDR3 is CASSELADSNQPQHF. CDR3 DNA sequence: TGTGCCAGCAGTGAACTGGCGGATAGCAATCAGCCCCAGCATTTT.

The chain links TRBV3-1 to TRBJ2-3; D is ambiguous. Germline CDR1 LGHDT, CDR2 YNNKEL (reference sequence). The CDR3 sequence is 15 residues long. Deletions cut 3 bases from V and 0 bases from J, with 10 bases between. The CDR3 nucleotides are TGTGCCAGCAGCCATAGTGCGTCTAGCACAGATACGCAGTATTTT. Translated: CASSHSASSTDTQYF.

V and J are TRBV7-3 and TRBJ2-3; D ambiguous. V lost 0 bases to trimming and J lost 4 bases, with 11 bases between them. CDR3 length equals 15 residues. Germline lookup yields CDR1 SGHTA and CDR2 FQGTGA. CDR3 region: CASSLTTQPADTQYF. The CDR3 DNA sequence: TGTGCCAGCAGCTTAACGACCCAGCCGGCAGATACGCAGTATTTT.

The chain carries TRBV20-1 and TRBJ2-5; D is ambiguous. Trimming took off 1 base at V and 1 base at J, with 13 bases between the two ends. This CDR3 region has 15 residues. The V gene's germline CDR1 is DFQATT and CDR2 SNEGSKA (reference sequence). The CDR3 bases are TGCAGTGCTAGAGTGCCACACGGAGTCCAAGAGACCCAGTACTTC. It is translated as CSARVPHGVQETQYF.

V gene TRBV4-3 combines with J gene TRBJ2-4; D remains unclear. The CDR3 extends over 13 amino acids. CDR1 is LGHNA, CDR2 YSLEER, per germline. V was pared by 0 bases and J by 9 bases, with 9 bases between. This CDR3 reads CASSQDADTIQYF. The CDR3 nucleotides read TGCGCCAGCAGCCAAGACGCGGATACCATTCAGTACTTC.

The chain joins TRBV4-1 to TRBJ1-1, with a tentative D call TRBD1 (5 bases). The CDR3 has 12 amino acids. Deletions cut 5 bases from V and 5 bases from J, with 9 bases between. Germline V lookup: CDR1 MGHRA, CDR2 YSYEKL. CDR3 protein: CASSIGTTEAFF. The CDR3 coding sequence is TGCGCCAGCAGCATCGGGACGACTGAAGCTTTCTTT.

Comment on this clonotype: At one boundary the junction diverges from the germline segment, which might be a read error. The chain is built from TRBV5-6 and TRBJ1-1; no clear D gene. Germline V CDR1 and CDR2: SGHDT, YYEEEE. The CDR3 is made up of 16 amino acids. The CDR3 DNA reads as TGTGCCAGCAGCTTCCGGGCAGACCCGGCACCCACTGAAGCATTCTTT. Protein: CASSFRADPAPTEAFF.

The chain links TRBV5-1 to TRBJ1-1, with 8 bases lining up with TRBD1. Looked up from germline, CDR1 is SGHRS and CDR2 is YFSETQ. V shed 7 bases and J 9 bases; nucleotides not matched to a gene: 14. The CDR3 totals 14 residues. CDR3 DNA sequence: TGCGCCAGCCACCGAGATCGGCAGGGGGCTCAAGCTTTCTTT. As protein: CASHRDRQGAQAFF. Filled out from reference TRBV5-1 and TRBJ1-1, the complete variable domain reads KAGVTQTPRYLIKTRGQQVTLSCSPISGHRSVSWYQQTPGQGLQFLFEYFSETQRNKGNFPGRFSGRQFSNSRSEMNVSTLELGDSALYLCASHRDRQGAQAFFGQGTRLTVV.

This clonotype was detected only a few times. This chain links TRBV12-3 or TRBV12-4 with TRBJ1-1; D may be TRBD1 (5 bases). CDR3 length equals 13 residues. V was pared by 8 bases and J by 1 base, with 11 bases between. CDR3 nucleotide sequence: TGTGCCAGCCTAAGACAGCAGAACACTGAAGCTTTCTTT. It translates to CASLRQQNTEAFF.

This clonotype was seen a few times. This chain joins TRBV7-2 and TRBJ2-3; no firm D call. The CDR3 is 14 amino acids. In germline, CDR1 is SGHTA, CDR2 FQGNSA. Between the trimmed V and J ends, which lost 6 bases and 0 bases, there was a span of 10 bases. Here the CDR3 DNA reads TGTGCCAGCAGACTGCAGACTAGCACAGATACGCAGTATTTT. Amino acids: CASRLQTSTDTQYF.

The chain's CDR3 is CASSSLPSGKRYTQYF. The CDR3, as DNA: TGTGCCAGCAGTTCGCTCCCTAGCGGGAAGAGGTATACGCAGTATTTT. The chain carries TRBV28 and TRBJ2-3, with 9 nucleotides matching TRBD2. This CDR3 spans 16 amino acids. The germline CDR1 and CDR2 sequences are MDHEN and SYDVKM. The ends lost 4 bases at V and 7 bases at J; junction bases unmatched: 12. Together with reference TRBV28 and TRBJ2-3, the CDR3 gives the full variable domain: DVKVTQSSRYLVKRTGEKVFLECVQDMDHENMFWYRQDPGLGLRLIYFSYDVKMKEKGDIPEGYSVSREKKERFSLILESASTNQTSMYLCASSSLPSGKRYTQYFGPGTRLTVL.

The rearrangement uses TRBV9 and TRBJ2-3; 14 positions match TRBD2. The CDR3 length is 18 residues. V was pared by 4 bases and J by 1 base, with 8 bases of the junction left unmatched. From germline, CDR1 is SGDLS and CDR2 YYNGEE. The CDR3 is CASSHGTSGRRGTDTQYF. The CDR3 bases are TGTGCCAGCAGCCACGGGACTAGCGGGAGACGAGGCACAGATACGCAGTATTTT. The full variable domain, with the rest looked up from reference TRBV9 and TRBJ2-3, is DSGVTQTPKHLITATGQRVTLRCSPRSGDLSVYWYQQSLDQGLQFLIQYYNGEERAKGNILERFSAQQFPDLHSELNLSSLELGDSALYFCASSHGTSGRRGTDTQYFGPGTRLTVL.

This CDR3 reads CASGNRPLGSERVGELFF. The CDR3 region has the DNA TGTGCTAGTGGCAACAGACCGCTCGGTAGCGAACGGGTCGGGGAGCTGTTTTTT. The gene calls are TRBV12-5 and TRBJ2-2; D may be TRBD2 (5 bases). The germline V gene has CDR1 LGHNT and CDR2 FRNRAP. CDR3 length equals 18 residues. V shed 6 bases and J shed 7 bases, with 27 bases lying between them.